The 15 T cell receptor beta chains below were found in one sample sequenced in a study of blood T cell repertoires in COVID-19. Clones were read by immunoSEQ multiplex PCR, and TCRdb kept only the in-frame ones, dropping some. The table lists some 100,000 clones, approximately 83% of them singletons. What was sequenced was PBMCs or T cells enriched from blood (not recorded which). The receptors stem from a woman in her fifties or sixties who had recovered from COVID-19.

The rearrangement uses TRBV5-6 and TRBJ1-4; the match to TRBD1 covers 8 bases. The V gene's germline CDR1 is SGHDT and CDR2 YYEEEE. The CDR3 has 15 amino acids. The trim removed 4 bases at V and 7 bases at J, leaving 9 bases unmatched. The CDR3 DNA follows: TGTGCCAGCAGCCGGTACGGGACAGGTGCTGAAAAACTGTTTTTT. Encoded protein: CASSRYGTGAEKLFF.

The V and J genes are TRBV24-1 and TRBJ1-1; 10 bases map to TRBD1. J gave up 7 bases and V 9 bases, and 16 bases lay outside the gene matches. CDR3 length: 16 residues. Germline V gene sequence: CDR1 KGHDR, CDR2 SFDVKD. The CDR3 protein is CATPPPRDRGRGEAFF. The CDR3 nucleotides read TGTGCCACCCCTCCCCCCAGGGACAGGGGTAGAGGTGAAGCTTTCTTT.

This sequence joins TRBV24-1 and TRBJ1-2, with a tentative D call TRBD1 (5 bases). CDR1 KGHDR and CDR2 SFDVKD come from the germline V gene. CDR3 size: 12 residues. Trimming cost V 7 bases and J 3 bases, with 8 bases left between them. As DNA, the CDR3 is TGTGCCACCAGGGGGCTGGACTATGGCTACACCTTC. Its protein product is CATRGLDYGYTF.

V is TRBV21-1 and J is TRBJ1-2; whether TRBD1, the table's D call, matches the DNA was not checked. TRBV21-1 is labeled a pseudogene. The CDR3 is 15 amino acids. The CDR3, as DNA: TGTGCCAGCAACCCGCCATTTGGGACACGATATGGCTACACCTTC. Translated: CASNPPFGTRYGYTF.

The chain carries TRBV19 and TRBJ1-5; 11 bases align to TRBD1. There are 16 residues in the CDR3. CDR1 LNHDA and CDR2 SQIVND come from the germline V gene (reference sequence). The ends lost 2 bases at V and 2 bases at J; junction bases unmatched: 2. DNA of the CDR3: TGTGCCAGTAGTATACCGGGACAGGGGGGCAATCAGCCCCAGCATTTT. It translates to CASSIPGQGGNQPQHF. Full variable domain (outside the CDR3, taken from reference TRBV19 and TRBJ1-5): DGGITQSPKYLFRKEGQNVTLSCEQNLNHDAMYWYRQDPGQGLRLIYYSQIVNDFQKGDIAEGYSVSREKKESFPLTVTSAQKNPTAFYLCASSIPGQGGNQPQHFGDGTRLSIL.

V gene TRBV28 combines with J gene TRBJ2-7, with 15 bases identical to TRBD2. J was trimmed by 5 bases and V by 5 bases; bases with no gene match: 7. The length of the CDR3 is 16 residues. Germline values: CDR1 MDHEN, CDR2 SYDVKM. The CDR3 here is CASSIWTSGGVDEQYF. The CDR3 DNA sequence: TGTGCCAGCAGTATCTGGACTAGCGGGGGGGTAGACGAGCAGTACTTC.

This chain joins TRBV3-1 (or the pseudogene TRBV3-2) and TRBJ1-4; D is possibly TRBD1 (6 bases). The CDR3 totals 14 residues. Looked up from germline, CDR1 is LGHDT and CDR2 is YNNKEL (reference sequence). Trimming shortened V by 0 bases and J by 8 bases, and 10 bases separated the two germline ends. The CDR3 sequence: CASSQDMTGEKLFF. CDR3 coding DNA: TGTGCCAGCAGCCAAGATATGACAGGAGAAAAACTGTTTTTT.

The V gene is TRBV5-1, the J gene TRBJ1-6; no reliable D call. The V and J ends lost 4 bases and 9 bases respectively, with 14 bases between them. The CDR3 length is 14 residues. Germline values: CDR1 SGHRS, CDR2 YFSETQ. The CDR3 nucleotides read TGCGCCAGCAGCGAAGTTCGGAGCAGTTCACCCCTCCACTTT. The encoded protein is CASSEVRSSSPLHF.

This clone was counted a single time. This rearrangement joins TRBV7-9 to TRBJ2-6; D remains ambiguous. The CDR3 is 15 amino acids. V lost 4 bases and J 3 bases, leaving 10 bases between the germline ends. Germline CDR1 is SEHNR and CDR2 is FQNEAQ (reference sequence). The CDR3 region is CASSSTGGGANVLTF. CDR3 bases: TGTGCCAGCAGCTCGACGGGTGGTGGGGCCAACGTCCTGACTTTC.

This clone was detected only once. V usage is TRBV5-3 and J usage is TRBJ1-1, with 11 bases aligning to TRBD1. TRBV5-3 is known as an ORF, though its function is uncertain. V shed 4 bases and J 0 bases; nucleotides not matched to a gene: 11. This CDR3 spans 18 amino acids. The CDR3 DNA follows: TGTGCCAGAAGCCTCCCGGGACAGGGGGGTCTAATGAACACTGAAGCTTTCTTT. Protein product: CARSLPGQGGLMNTEAFF.

The chain joins TRBV27 to TRBJ2-2; 7 nucleotides align to TRBD1. CDR3 length equals 18 residues. V lost 6 bases and J lost 0; bases outside the gene matches: 13. Germline V gives CDR1 MNHEY, CDR2 SMNVEV (reference sequence). CDR3 sequence: CASRTLGGRAANTGELFF. The CDR3 DNA follows: TGTGCCAGCAGAACCCTAGGGGGCAGGGCCGCGAACACCGGGGAGCTGTTTTTT.

The CDR3 region is CATSNRERGKTSYEQYF. In DNA, the CDR3 is TGTGCCACCAGCAATCGAGAAAGAGGGAAGACCTCCTACGAGCAGTACTTC. The chain recombines TRBV15 with TRBJ2-7; a weak D match, TRBD2 (5 bases). Trimming pared 4 bases from V and 0 bases from J, leaving 19 bases between. The CDR3 extends over 17 amino acids. From germline, CDR1 is LNHNV and CDR2 YYDKDF (reference sequence).

V usage is TRBV7-8 and J usage is TRBJ2-5; 14 nucleotides agree with TRBD2. Germline CDR1 SGHVS, CDR2 FQNEAQ. J lost 5 bases, V lost 3 bases, and 11 bases had no gene match. CDR3 length: 18 residues. The CDR3 reads CASSFPGTSGGLKETQYF. Here the CDR3 DNA reads TGTGCCAGCAGCTTTCCCGGGACTAGCGGGGGCCTTAAGGAGACCCAGTACTTC.

The chain links TRBV4-1 to TRBJ1-2, with 9 bases aligning to TRBD1. From germline, CDR1 is MGHRA and CDR2 YSYEKL. V was pared by 4 bases and J by 7 bases, with 10 bases of the junction left unmatched. The CDR3 is 15 residues long. The CDR3 bases are TGCGCCAGCAGCCCCCAACCCGACAGGGGGTTTGGCTACACCTTC. This codes for CASSPQPDRGFGYTF.

The CDR3 region has the DNA TGTGCCAGCAGCACAGGGGATCGTAGCGGGGAGCTGTTTTTT. Translating it yields CASSTGDRSGELFF. The chain carries TRBV11-2 and TRBJ2-2, with 7 bases lining up with TRBD1. This CDR3 spans 14 amino acids. V dropped 5 bases and J dropped 7; count of bases not matched to a gene: 7. The germline CDR1 and CDR2 sequences are SGHAT and FQNNGV.